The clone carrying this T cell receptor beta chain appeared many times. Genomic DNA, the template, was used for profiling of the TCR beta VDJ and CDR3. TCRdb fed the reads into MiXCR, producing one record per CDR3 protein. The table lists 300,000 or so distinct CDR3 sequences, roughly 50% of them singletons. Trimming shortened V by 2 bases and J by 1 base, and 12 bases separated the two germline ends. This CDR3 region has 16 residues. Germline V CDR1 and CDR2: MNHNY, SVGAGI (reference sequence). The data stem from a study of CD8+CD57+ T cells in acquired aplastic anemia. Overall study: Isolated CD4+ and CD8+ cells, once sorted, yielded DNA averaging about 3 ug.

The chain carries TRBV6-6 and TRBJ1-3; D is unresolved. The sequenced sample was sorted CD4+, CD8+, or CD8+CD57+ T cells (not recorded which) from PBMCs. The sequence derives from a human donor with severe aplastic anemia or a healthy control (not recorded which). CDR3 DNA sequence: TGTGCCAGCAGTTACCTCGTTTCGTCGTCTGGAAACACCATATATTTT. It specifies CASSYLVSSSGNTIYF.